This T cell receptor beta chain was recovered during a study of OX40 agonist ivuxolimab in advanced cancers. Study context: Earlier treatment with anti-PD-1, anti-PD-L1 or anti-CTLA-4 was permitted, and less than 50% had received some.

Here immunoSEQ multiplex PCR was the method, and the copy in TCRdb shows in-frame clones only, minus some. Among 100,000 to 110,000 clones, around 93% were seen once, and the ten largest hold roughly 0.53%. Study results and limitations: Clonal expansion from baseline to week 6 occurred in both CD4+ and CD8+ T cells. Some patients without response likewise showed low normalized clonal expansion.

A word on this clone: Its target is unknown.

The TCR originated in an adult with an advanced solid tumor such as melanoma, head and neck, liver or kidney cancer. The material sequenced was CD4+ or CD8+ T cells sorted from blood, taken in a trial of the OX40 agonist ivuxolimab.

This CDR3 reads CASSSTLIGDTQYF. DNA of the CDR3: TGTGCCAGCAGTTCGACACTGATCGGAGATACGCAGTATTTT. This sequence joins TRBV27 and TRBJ2-3; no reliable D call. V was trimmed by 4 bases and J by 5 bases, leaving 13 bases between them. The CDR3 is 14 amino acids. Germline V CDR1 and CDR2: MNHEY, SMNVEV (reference sequence).